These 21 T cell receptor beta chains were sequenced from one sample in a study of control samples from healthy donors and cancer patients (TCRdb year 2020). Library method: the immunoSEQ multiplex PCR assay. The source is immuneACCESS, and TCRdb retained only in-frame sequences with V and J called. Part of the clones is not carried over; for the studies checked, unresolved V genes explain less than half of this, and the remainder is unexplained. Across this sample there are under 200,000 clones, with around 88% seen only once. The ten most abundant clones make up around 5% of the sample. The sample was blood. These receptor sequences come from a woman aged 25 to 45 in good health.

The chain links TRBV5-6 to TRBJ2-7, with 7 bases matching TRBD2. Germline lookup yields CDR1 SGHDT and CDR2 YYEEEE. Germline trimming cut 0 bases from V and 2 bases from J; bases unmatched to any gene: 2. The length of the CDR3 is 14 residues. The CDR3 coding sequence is TGTGCCAGCAGCTTGGGCGGGACTACCTACGAGCAGTACGTC. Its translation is CASSLGGTTYEQYV.

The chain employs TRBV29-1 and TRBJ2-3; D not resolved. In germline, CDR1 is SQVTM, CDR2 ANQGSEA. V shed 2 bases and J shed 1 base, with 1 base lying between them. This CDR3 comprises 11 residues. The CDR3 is CSVERTDTQYF. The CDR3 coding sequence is TGCAGCGTTGAACGCACAGATACGCAGTATTTT.

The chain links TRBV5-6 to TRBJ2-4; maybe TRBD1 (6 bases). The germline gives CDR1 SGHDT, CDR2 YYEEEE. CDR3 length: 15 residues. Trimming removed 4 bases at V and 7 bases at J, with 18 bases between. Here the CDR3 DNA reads TGTGCCAGCAGCCTGCAAACTTTCCAGGGGAACATTCAGTACTTC. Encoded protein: CASSLQTFQGNIQYF.

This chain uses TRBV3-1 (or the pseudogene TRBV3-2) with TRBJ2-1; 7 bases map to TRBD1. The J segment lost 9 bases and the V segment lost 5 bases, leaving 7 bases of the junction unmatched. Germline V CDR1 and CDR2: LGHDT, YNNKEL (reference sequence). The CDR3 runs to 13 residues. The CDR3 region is CASSIYRGGEQFF. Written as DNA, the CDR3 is TGTGCCAGCAGCATTTACAGGGGTGGTGAGCAGTTCTTC.

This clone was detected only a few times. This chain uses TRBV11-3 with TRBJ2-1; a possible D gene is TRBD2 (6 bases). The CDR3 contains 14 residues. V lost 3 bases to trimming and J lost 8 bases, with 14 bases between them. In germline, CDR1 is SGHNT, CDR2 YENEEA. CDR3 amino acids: CASSFSTSSHEQFF. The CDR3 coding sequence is TGTGCCAGCAGCTTTTCTACTAGCAGCCATGAGCAGTTCTTC.

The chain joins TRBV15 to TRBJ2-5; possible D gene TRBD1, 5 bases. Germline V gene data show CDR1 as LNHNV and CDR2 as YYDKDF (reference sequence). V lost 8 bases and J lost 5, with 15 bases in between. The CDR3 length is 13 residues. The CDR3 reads CATWTYPGETQYF. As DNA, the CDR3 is TGTGCCACCTGGACATATCCTGGGGAGACCCAGTACTTC.

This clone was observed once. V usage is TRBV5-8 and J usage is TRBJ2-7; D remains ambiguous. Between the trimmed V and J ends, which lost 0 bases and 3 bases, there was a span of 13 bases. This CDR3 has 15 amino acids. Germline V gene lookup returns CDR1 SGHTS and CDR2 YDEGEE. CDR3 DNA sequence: TGTGCCAGCAGCTTGGGTCAAGCGTCCATCTACGAGCAGTACTTC. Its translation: CASSLGQASIYEQYF.

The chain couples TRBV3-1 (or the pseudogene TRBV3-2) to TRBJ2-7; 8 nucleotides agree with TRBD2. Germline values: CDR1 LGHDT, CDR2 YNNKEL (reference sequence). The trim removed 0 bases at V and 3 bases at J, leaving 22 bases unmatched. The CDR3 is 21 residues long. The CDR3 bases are TGTGCCAGCAGCCAAGAAGAAGAAGCACGAACCGGGACTAGAACCGGCTACGAGCAGTACTTC. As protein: CASSQEEEARTGTRTGYEQYF.

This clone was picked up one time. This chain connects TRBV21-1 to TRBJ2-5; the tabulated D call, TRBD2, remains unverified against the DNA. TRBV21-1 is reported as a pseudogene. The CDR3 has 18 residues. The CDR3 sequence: CASSNKVITGIPKETQYF. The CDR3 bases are TGTGCCAGCAGCAATAAAGTTATTACCGGGATTCCGAAAGAGACCCAGTACTTC.

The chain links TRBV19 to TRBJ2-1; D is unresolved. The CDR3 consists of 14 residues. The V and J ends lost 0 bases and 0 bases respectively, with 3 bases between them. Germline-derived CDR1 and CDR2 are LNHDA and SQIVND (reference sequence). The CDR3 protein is CASSIESSYNEQFF. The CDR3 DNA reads TGTGCCAGTAGTATAGAGAGCTCCTACAATGAGCAGTTCTTC.

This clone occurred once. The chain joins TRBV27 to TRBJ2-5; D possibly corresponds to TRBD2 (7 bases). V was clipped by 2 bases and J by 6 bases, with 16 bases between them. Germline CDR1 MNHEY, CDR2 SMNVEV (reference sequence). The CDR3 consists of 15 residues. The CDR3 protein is CASSLDRGARKTQYF. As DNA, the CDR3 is TGTGCCAGCAGTTTAGATCGGGGGGCAAGGAAGACCCAGTACTTC.

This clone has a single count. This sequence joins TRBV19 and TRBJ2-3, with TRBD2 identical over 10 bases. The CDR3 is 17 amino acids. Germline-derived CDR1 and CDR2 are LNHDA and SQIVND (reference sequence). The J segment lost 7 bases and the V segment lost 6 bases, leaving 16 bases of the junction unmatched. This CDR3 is CASSPAPEWTSGNTQYF. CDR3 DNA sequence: TGTGCCAGTAGCCCGGCCCCAGAATGGACTAGCGGTAATACGCAGTATTTT.

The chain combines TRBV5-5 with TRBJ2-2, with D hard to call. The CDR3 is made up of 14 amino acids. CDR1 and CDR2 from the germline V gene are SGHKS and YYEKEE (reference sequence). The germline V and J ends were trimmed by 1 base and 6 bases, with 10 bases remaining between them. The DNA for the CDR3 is TGTGCCAGCAGCTTGTCCCCTCTCCCCGGGGAGCTGTTTTTT. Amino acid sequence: CASSLSPLPGELFF.

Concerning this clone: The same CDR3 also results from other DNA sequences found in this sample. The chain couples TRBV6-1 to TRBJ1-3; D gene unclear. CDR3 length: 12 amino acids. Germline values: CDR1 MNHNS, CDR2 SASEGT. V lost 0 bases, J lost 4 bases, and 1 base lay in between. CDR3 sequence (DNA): TGTGCCAGCAGTGAAGCAGGAAACACCATATATTTT. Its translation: CASSEAGNTIYF.

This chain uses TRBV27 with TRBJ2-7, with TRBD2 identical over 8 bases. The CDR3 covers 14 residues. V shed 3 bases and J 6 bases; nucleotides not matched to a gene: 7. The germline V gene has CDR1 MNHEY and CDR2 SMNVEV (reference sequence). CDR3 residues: CASSFYTSGLEQYF. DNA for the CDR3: TGTGCCAGCAGTTTCTATACTAGCGGACTCGAGCAGTACTTC.

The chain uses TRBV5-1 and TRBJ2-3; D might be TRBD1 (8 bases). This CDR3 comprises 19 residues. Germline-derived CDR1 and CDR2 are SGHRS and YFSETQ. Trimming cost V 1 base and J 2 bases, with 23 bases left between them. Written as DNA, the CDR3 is TGCGCCAGCAGCTTGTTGCCCCCAGGACAGGGAGGGTCCACAGATACGCAGTATTTT. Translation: CASSLLPPGQGGSTDTQYF. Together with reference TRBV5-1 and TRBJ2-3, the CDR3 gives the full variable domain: KAGVTQTPRYLIKTRGQQVTLSCSPISGHRSVSWYQQTPGQGLQFLFEYFSETQRNKGNFPGRFSGRQFSNSRSEMNVSTLELGDSALYLCASSLLPPGQGGSTDTQYFGPGTRLTVL.

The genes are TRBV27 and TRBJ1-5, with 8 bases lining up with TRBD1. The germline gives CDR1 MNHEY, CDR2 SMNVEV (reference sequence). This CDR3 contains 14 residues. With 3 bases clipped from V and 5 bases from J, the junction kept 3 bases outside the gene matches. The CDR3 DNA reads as TGTGCCAGCAGTTTCAGGGGGCTGGATCAGCCCCAGCATTTT. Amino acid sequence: CASSFRGLDQPQHF.

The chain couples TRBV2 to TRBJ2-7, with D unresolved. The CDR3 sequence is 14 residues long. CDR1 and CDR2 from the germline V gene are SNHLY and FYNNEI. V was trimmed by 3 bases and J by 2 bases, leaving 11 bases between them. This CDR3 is CASSDYTRTYEQYV. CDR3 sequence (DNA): TGTGCCAGCAGTGACTACACCCGAACCTACGAGCAGTACGTC.

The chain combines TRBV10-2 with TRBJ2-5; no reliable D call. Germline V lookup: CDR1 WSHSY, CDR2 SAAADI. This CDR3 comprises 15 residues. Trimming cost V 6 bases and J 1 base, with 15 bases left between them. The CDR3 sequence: CASRTAGAPQETQYF. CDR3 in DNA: TGCGCCAGCAGAACAGCCGGAGCCCCCCAAGAGACCCAGTACTTC.

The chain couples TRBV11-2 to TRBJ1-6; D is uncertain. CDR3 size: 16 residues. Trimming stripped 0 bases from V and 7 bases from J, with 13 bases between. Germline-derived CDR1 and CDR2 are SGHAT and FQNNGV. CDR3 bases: TGTGCCAGCAGCTTAGAACGGCCGGCTACAAATTCACCCCTCCACTTT. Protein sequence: CASSLERPATNSPLHF.

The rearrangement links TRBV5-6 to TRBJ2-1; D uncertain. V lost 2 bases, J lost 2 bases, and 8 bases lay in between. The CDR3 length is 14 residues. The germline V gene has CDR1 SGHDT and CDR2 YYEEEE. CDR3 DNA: TGTGCCAGCAGCTTTGCAGAGGCCTACAATGAGCAGTTCTTC. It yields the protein CASSFAEAYNEQFF. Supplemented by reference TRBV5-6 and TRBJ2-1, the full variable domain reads DAGVTQSPTHLIKTRGQQVTLRCSPKSGHDTVSWYQQALGQGPQFIFQYYEEEERQRGNFPDRFSGHQFPNYSSELNVNALLLGDSALYLCASSFAEAYNEQFFGPGTRLTVL.